Below are 16 T cell receptor beta chains sequenced from a single sample in a study of radiotherapy plus CTLA-4 blockade in lung cancer. Sequenced by immunoSEQ multiplex PCR; TCRdb stores in-frame clones only, minus some. The sample lists 40,000 to 50,000 clones, roughly 75% occurring once. The specimen was peripheral blood, collected from a patient treated with radiotherapy plus ipilimumab. These receptors came from a human donor with non-small cell lung cancer who had stable disease on radiotherapy plus ipilimumab.

V usage is TRBV18 and J usage is TRBJ2-7; D remains ambiguous. This CDR3 spans 11 amino acids. Trimming removed 5 bases from V and 1 base from J, with 3 bases in between. The germline V gene encodes CDR1 KGHSH and CDR2 LQKENI. This CDR3 reads CASSSSYEQYF. CDR3 nucleotide sequence: TGTGCCAGCTCATCATCCTACGAGCAGTACTTC.

The rearrangement joins TRBV6-1 to TRBJ2-2; D is possibly TRBD2 (5 bases). Germline V CDR1 and CDR2: MNHNS, SASEGT. The CDR3 runs to 13 residues. Between the trimmed V and J ends, which lost 4 bases and 7 bases, there was a span of 10 bases. CDR3 amino acids: CASSGAGIGELFF. In DNA, the CDR3 is TGTGCCAGCAGTGGGGCCGGGATCGGGGAGCTGTTTTTT.

The chain carries TRBV9 and TRBJ1-2; a weak D match, TRBD1 (6 bases). V lost 3 bases, J lost 4 bases, and 13 bases lay in between. Germline V gives CDR1 SGDLS, CDR2 YYNGEE. This CDR3 is 14 amino acids long. The CDR3 DNA reads as TGTGCCAGCAGCGGACGGGACAACCCCTATGGCTACACCTTC. It is translated as CASSGRDNPYGYTF. Combining the CDR3 with reference TRBV9 and TRBJ1-2 gives the whole variable domain DSGVTQTPKHLITATGQRVTLRCSPRSGDLSVYWYQQSLDQGLQFLIQYYNGEERAKGNILERFSAQQFPDLHSELNLSSLELGDSALYFCASSGRDNPYGYTFGSGTRLTVV.

Comment on this clone: This sample includes further DNA sequences coding for the same CDR3. The rearrangement uses TRBV2 and TRBJ1-2; 8 bases agree with TRBD1. CDR3 length: 13 amino acids. J lost 5 bases, V lost 4 bases, and 3 bases had no gene match. CDR1 is SNHLY, CDR2 FYNNEI, per germline. The CDR3 region has the DNA TGTGCCAGCAGTGGCAGGACAGGGTATGGCTACACCTTC. This codes for CASSGRTGYGYTF.

Comments on this clone: Sequence at one end of the junction differs from germline and may be a read error. The chain links TRBV19 to TRBJ1-2; D gene unclear. The CDR3 length is 14 residues. Looked up from germline, CDR1 is LNHDA and CDR2 is SQIVND (reference sequence). The CDR3 loop reads CASNIGVLTYGYTF. CDR3 DNA sequence: TGTGCCAGTAATATAGGCGTTTTAACTTACGGCTACACCTTC.

The chain joins TRBV6-5 to TRBJ1-1, with D unresolved. Germline V gene sequence: CDR1 MNHEY, CDR2 SVGAGI. Trimming shortened V by 0 bases and J by 0 bases, and 8 bases separated the two germline ends. CDR3 length: 15 amino acids. The CDR3 DNA sequence: TGTGCCAGCAGTTACTCGACACAGATGAACACTGAAGCTTTCTTT. Translating it yields CASSYSTQMNTEAFF.

This chain connects TRBV4-3 to TRBJ1-4, with 7 bases that match TRBD1. Germline CDR1 LGHNA, CDR2 YSLEER. The V and J ends lost 0 bases and 7 bases, in that order; junction bases with no gene match: 8. The CDR3 runs 16 residues. The CDR3 region has the DNA TGCGCCAGCAGCCAAGAAGGGGGCAGGGTAGGTGAAAAACTGTTTTTT. Its translation: CASSQEGGRVGEKLFF.

The chain has TRBV7-8 and TRBJ1-5, with D possibly TRBD1 on 6 matching bases. This CDR3 has 17 amino acids. V was pared by 0 bases and J by 2 bases, with 14 bases between. From germline, CDR1 is SGHVS and CDR2 FQNEAQ. CDR3 loop: CASSLAIQGGRNQPQHF. CDR3 nucleotide sequence: TGTGCCAGCAGCTTAGCCATACAGGGTGGGCGCAATCAGCCCCAGCATTTT.

This rearrangement joins TRBV11-2 to TRBJ2-7; possibly TRBD1 for D (6 bases). Trimming took off 2 bases at V and 5 bases at J, with 10 bases between the two ends. There are 13 residues in the CDR3. Germline V gene lookup returns CDR1 SGHAT and CDR2 FQNNGV. The CDR3 region is CASSLRRGHEQYF. Here the CDR3 DNA reads TGTGCCAGCAGCTTACGCAGGGGCCACGAGCAGTACTTC.

As for this clone: Within the sample, other DNA sequences also encode this same CDR3. The chain joins TRBV29-1 to TRBJ2-7; 10 nucleotides agree with TRBD1. V lost 6 bases and J lost 4; bases outside the gene matches: 6. The CDR3 is 13 residues long. Germline loops: CDR1 SQVTM, CDR2 ANQGSEA. CDR3 DNA sequence: TGCAGCGTGCGACAGGGGGCTTCATACGAGCAGTACTTC. This codes for CSVRQGASYEQYF.

V and J are TRBV9 and TRBJ2-2; 9 bases match TRBD2. Germline V gene data show CDR1 as SGDLS and CDR2 as YYNGEE. The CDR3 runs to 13 residues. With V trimmed by 7 bases and J by 5 bases, 3 bases remained unmatched. The CDR3 sequence is CASSAGGTGELFF. The CDR3 bases are TGTGCCAGCTCAGCGGGGGGTACCGGGGAGCTGTTTTTT.

This clone occurred a few times. The chain employs TRBV30 and TRBJ2-1; 7 nucleotides line up with TRBD2. Germline CDR1 is GTSNPN and CDR2 is SVGIG (reference sequence). The CDR3 has 14 amino acids. Trimming removed 1 base from V and 2 bases from J; junction bases left unmatched: 2. The CDR3 spells CAWSAGGTYNEQFF. CDR3 bases: TGTGCCTGGAGTGCGGGGGGAACCTACAATGAGCAGTTCTTC.

Only a few counts were recorded for this clone. This rearrangement joins TRBV6-1 to TRBJ1-1, with unresolved D. CDR3 length: 11 residues. The V gene lost 6 bases and the J gene lost 10 bases, with 12 bases spanning the gap. Germline assignment: CDR1 MNHNS and CDR2 SASEGT. DNA for the CDR3: TGTGCCAGCAGCGACACCCCGGCAGCTTTCTTT. It encodes CASSDTPAAFF.

This rearrangement joins TRBV10-3 to TRBJ1-3; tentatively, D is TRBD1 (6 bases). Germline loops: CDR1 ENHRY, CDR2 SYGVKD. V lost 6 bases to trimming and J lost 0 bases, with 15 bases between them. The CDR3 has 16 amino acids. The CDR3 sequence is CAIRDPGQTSGNTIYF. The DNA of the CDR3 is TGTGCCATCAGAGATCCGGGACAAACCTCTGGAAACACCATATATTTT.

The genes are TRBV11-3 and TRBJ2-5; D possibly corresponds to TRBD2 (7 bases). The CDR3 sequence is 16 residues long. Germline V gives CDR1 SGHNT, CDR2 YENEEA. Deletions cut 3 bases from V and 2 bases from J, with 16 bases between. The CDR3 DNA is TGTGCCAGCAGCTTGGGGGGGGGCGGAAGACAAGAGACCCAGTACTTC. This translates into CASSLGGGGRQETQYF. The whole variable domain, remainder taken from reference TRBV11-3 and TRBJ2-5, is EAGVVQSPRYKIIEKKQPVAFWCNPISGHNTLYWYLQNLGQGPELLIRYENEEAVDDSQLPKDRFSAERLKGVDSTLKIQPAELGDSAVYLCASSLGGGGRQETQYFGPGTRLLVL.

V and J are TRBV5-4 and TRBJ1-1, with no clear D. Trimming removed 4 bases at V and 2 bases at J, with 6 bases between. Germline assignment: CDR1 SGHNT and CDR2 YYREEE (reference sequence). This CDR3 has 12 amino acids. CDR3 protein: CASSPSNTEAFF. The CDR3 DNA reads as TGTGCCAGCAGCCCCTCTAACACTGAAGCTTTCTTT.